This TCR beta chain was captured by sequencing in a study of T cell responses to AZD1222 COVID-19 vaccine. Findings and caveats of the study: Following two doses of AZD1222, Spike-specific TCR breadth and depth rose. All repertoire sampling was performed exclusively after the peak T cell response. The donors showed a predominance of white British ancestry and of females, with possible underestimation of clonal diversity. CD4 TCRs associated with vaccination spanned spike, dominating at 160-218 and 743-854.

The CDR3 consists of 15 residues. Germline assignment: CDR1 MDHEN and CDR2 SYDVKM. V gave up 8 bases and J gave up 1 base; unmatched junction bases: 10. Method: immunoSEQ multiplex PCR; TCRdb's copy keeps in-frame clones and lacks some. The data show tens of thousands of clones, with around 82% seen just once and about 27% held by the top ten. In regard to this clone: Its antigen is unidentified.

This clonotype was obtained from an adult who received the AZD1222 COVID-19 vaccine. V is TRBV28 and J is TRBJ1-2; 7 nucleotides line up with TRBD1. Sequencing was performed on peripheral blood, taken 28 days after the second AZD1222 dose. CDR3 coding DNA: TGTGCCAGCCGAAGCCAGGACAGGTTTAACTATGGCTACACCTTC. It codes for CASRSQDRFNYGYTF.